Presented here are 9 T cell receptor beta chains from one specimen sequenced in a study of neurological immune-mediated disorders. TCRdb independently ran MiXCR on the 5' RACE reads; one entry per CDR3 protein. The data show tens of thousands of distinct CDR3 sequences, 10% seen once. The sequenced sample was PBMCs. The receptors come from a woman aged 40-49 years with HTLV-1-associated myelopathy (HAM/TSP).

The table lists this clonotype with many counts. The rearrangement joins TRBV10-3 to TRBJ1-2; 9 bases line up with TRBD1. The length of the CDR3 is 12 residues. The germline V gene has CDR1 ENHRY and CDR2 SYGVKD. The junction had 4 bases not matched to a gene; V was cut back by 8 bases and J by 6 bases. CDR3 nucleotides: TGTGCCATCGACAGGGGGAACAATGGCTACACCTTC. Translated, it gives CAIDRGNNGYTF.

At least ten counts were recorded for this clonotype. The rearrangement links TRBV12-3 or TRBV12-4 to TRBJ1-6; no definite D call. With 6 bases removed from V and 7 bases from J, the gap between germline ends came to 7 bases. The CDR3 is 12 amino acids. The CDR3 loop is CASRSGNSPLHF. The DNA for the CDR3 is TGTGCCAGCAGGTCAGGCAATTCACCCCTCCACTTT.

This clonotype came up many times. In nucleotides, the CDR3 is TGCGCCAGCAGTGTTCTAATGAACACCGGGGAGCTGTTTTTT. It is translated as CASSVLMNTGELFF. The chain employs TRBV5-1 and TRBJ2-2, with D uncertain. Germline V gives CDR1 SGHRS, CDR2 YFSETQ. The CDR3 is 14 amino acids. Deletions cut 5 bases from V and 1 base from J, with 9 bases between.

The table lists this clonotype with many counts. CDR3 DNA: TGTGCCAGCAGCCAATACCAGGGGGCGACTGAGCAGTTCTTC. This gives the protein CASSQYQGATEQFF. V is TRBV3-1 and J is TRBJ2-1; 8 nucleotides line up with TRBD1. The length of the CDR3 is 14 residues. The V gene's germline CDR1 is LGHDT and CDR2 YNNKEL (reference sequence). Trimming cost V 2 bases and J 9 bases; bases outside gene matches: 6.

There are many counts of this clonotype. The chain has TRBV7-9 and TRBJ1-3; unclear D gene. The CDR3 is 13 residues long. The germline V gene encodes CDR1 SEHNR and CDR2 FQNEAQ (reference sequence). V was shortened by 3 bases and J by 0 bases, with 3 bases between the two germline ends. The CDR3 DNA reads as TGTGCCAGCAGCTTGGGCTCTGGAAACACCATATATTTT. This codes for CASSLGSGNTIYF.

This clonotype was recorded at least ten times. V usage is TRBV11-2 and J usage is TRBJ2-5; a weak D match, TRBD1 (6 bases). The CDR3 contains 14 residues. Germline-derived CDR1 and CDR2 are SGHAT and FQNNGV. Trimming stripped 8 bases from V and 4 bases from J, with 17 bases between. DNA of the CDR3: TGTGCCAGCGGAAGAGGGGGAATGGGAGAGACCCAGTACTTC. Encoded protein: CASGRGGMGETQYF.

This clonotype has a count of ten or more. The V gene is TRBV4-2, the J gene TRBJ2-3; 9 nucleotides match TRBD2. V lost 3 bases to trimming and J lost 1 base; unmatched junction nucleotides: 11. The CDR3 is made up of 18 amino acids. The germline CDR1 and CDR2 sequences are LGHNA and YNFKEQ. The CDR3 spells CASSQAPPGGGGTDTQYF. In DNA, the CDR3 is TGTGCCAGCAGCCAGGCCCCACCTGGCGGGGGGGGCACAGATACGCAGTATTTT.

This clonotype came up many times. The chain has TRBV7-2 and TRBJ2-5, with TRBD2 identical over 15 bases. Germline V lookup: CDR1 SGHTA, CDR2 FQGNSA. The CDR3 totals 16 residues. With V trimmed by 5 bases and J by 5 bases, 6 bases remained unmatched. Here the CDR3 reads CASSMRTSGGAETQYF. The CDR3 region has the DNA TGTGCCAGCAGCATGCGGACTAGCGGGGGGGCGGAGACCCAGTACTTC.

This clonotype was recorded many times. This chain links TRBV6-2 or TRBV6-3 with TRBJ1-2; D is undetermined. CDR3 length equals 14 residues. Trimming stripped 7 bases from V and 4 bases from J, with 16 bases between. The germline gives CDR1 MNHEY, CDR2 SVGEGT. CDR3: CASNPPPGTYGYTF. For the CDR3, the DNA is TGTGCCAGCAATCCACCCCCGGGAACCTATGGCTACACCTTC.